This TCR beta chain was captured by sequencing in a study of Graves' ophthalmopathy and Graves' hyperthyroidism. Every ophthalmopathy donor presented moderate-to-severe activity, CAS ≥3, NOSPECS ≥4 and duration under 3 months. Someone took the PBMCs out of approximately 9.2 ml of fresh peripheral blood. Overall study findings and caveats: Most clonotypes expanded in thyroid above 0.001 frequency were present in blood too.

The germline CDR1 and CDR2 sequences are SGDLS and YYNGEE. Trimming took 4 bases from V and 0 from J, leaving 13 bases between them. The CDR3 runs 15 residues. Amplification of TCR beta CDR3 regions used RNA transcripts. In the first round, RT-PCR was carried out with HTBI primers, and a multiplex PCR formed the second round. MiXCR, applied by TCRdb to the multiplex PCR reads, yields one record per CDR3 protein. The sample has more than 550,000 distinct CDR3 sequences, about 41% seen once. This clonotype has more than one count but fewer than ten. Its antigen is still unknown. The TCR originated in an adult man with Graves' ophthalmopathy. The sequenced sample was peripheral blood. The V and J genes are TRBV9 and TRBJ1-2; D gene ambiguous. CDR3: CASSQGKGANYGYTF. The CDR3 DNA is TGTGCCAGCAGCCAAGGAAAGGGAGCTAACTATGGCTACACCTTC.